The next 31 T cell receptor beta chains were all read from a single sample in a study of cytomegalovirus exposure and HLA in healthy donors. In the PCR, 60 Vbeta and 13 Jbeta primers were used. Measured with immunoSEQ multiplex PCR; TCRdb has only the in-frame clones, and not every one. This table holds 90,000 to 150,000 clones, roughly 82% found once. Sequencing was carried out using PBMCs. The receptors shown here come from a human donor in good health.

This chain links TRBV6-1 with TRBJ1-2; no definite D call. The CDR3 covers 12 residues. Trimming pared 6 bases from V and 0 bases from J, leaving 5 bases between. From germline, CDR1 is MNHNS and CDR2 SASEGT. DNA for the CDR3: TGTGCCAGCAGGGCAGCTAACTATGGCTACACCTTC. It translates to CASRAANYGYTF.

The chain couples TRBV9 to TRBJ2-3; the D gene is possibly TRBD1 (5 bases). Trimming stripped 3 bases from V and 1 base from J, with 9 bases between. The CDR3 contains 14 residues. CDR1 and CDR2 (germline): SGDLS, YYNGEE. CDR3 in amino acids: CASSADSGTDTQYF. CDR3 DNA sequence: TGTGCCAGCAGCGCTGACAGTGGCACAGATACGCAGTATTTT.

The rearrangement joins TRBV28 to TRBJ2-1; 8 bases align to TRBD2. The CDR3 is 14 amino acids. Per the germline V gene, CDR1 is MDHEN and CDR2 is SYDVKM. J gave up 3 bases and V 8 bases, and 6 bases lay outside the gene matches. CDR3 loop: CASESGSNYNEQFF. CDR3 nucleotides: TGTGCCAGCGAAAGCGGGAGTAACTACAATGAGCAGTTCTTC.

This clone was seen more than once but under ten times. This sequence joins TRBV7-9 and TRBJ1-4; possibly TRBD1 for D (5 bases). This CDR3 has 14 residues. The V gene lost 5 bases and the J gene lost 8 bases, with 15 bases spanning the gap. CDR1 is SEHNR and CDR2 is FQNEAQ in the germline V gene (reference sequence). In nucleotides, the CDR3 is TGTGCCAGCAGCAACGGGGGGGATTGGGAAAAACTGTTTTTT. This encodes CASSNGGDWEKLFF.

The chain combines TRBV7-2 with TRBJ2-7, with 7 bases aligning to TRBD2. Germline V gives CDR1 SGHTA, CDR2 FQGNSA. The length of the CDR3 is 13 residues. Unmatched junction bases numbered 3, after V lost 5 bases and J lost 2 bases. CDR3 nucleotide sequence: TGTGCCAGCAGCCGGACTAGAGCCTACGAGCAGTACTTC. Its translation: CASSRTRAYEQYF. Together with reference TRBV7-2 and TRBJ2-7, the CDR3 gives the full variable domain: GAGVSQSPSNKVTEKGKDVELRCDPISGHTALYWYRQSLGQGLEFLIYFQGNSAPDKSGLPSDRFSAERTGGSVSTLTIQRTQQEDSAVYLCASSRTRAYEQYFGPGTRLTVT.

The chain has TRBV27 and TRBJ2-3; TRBD2 aligns across 7 bases. This CDR3 is built from 16 residues. Germline V gene lookup returns CDR1 MNHEY and CDR2 SMNVEV (reference sequence). V gave up 4 bases and J gave up 4 bases; unmatched junction bases: 11. The DNA for the CDR3 is TGTGCCAGCAGTTCTCATAGCGGGCCAGACGCAGATACGCAGTATTTT. Translating it yields CASSSHSGPDADTQYF.

The chain uses TRBV5-1 and TRBJ2-5, with TRBD2 identical over 8 bases. Germline values: CDR1 SGHRS, CDR2 YFSETQ. V lost 2 bases, J lost 5 bases, and 2 bases stayed unmatched. The length of the CDR3 is 13 residues. CDR3 region: CASSLAGAETQYF. The CDR3, as DNA: TGCGCCAGCAGCTTAGCGGGAGCTGAGACCCAGTACTTC.

The chain joins TRBV2 to TRBJ1-2; 7 nucleotides line up with TRBD1. Trimming took 5 bases from V and 0 from J; bases not matched to a gene: 12. The CDR3 consists of 17 residues. The germline V gene has CDR1 SNHLY and CDR2 FYNNEI. CDR3 in DNA: TGTGCCAGCAGTCGCGGCGCGGGACAGTTAGCTAACTATGGCTACACCTTC. Protein: CASSRGAGQLANYGYTF.

The chain is built from TRBV5-1 and TRBJ2-5; 7 positions match TRBD2. V lost 6 bases to trimming and J lost 6 bases; unmatched junction nucleotides: 14. This CDR3 is built from 15 residues. From germline, CDR1 is SGHRS and CDR2 YFSETQ. The CDR3, as DNA: TGCGCCAGCACCGACTCGGGGGGTTGGCTCCAGACCCAGTACTTC. This codes for CASTDSGGWLQTQYF. Together with reference TRBV5-1 and TRBJ2-5, the CDR3 gives the full variable domain: KAGVTQTPRYLIKTRGQQVTLSCSPISGHRSVSWYQQTPGQGLQFLFEYFSETQRNKGNFPGRFSGRQFSNSRSEMNVSTLELGDSALYLCASTDSGGWLQTQYFGPGTRLLVL.

The chain uses TRBV6-1 and TRBJ1-1; D is perhaps TRBD1 (5 bases). CDR1 and CDR2 (germline): MNHNS, SASEGT. The CDR3 totals 14 residues. V was cut by 4 bases and J by 1 base, with 10 bases left in between. CDR3 sequence reads: CASSVGLTNTEAFF. In DNA form, the CDR3 reads TGTGCCAGCAGTGTGGGACTGACGAACACTGAAGCTTTCTTT.

The J gene is TRBJ1-2, the V gene TRBV29-1; 7 bases match TRBD1. CDR1 and CDR2 (germline): SQVTM, ANQGSEA. Trimming at V came to 7 bases and at J to 7 bases, leaving 15 bases not matched to a gene. This CDR3 is built from 14 residues. The CDR3 bases are TGCAGCGCCGACGCGACATCGCAGGGGGTTGGCTACACCTTC. This translates into CSADATSQGVGYTF.

The CDR3 nucleotides read TGTGCCAGCAGCAAGTCAGCTAGCGGAACCAGCTCCTACAATGAGCAGTTCTTC. Translation: CASSKSASGTSSYNEQFF. The chain couples TRBV21-1 to TRBJ2-1; the table gives TRBD2 as D, unverified against the DNA. TRBV21-1 is annotated as a pseudogene. The CDR3 totals 18 residues.

This clone was found a few times. The chain carries TRBV7-9 and TRBJ2-5, with 8 bases matching TRBD2. V shed 5 bases, J shed 5 bases, and the junction held 4 bases outside the gene matches. The CDR3 runs 13 residues. In germline, CDR1 is SEHNR, CDR2 FQNEAQ (reference sequence). CDR3 bases: TGTGCCAGCAGCCGATCGGGGGGGGAGACCCAGTACTTC. This translates into CASSRSGGETQYF.

This clone was observed once. The chain is built from TRBV28 and TRBJ1-5; D possibly corresponds to TRBD1 (5 bases). The V end lost 2 bases, the J end lost 4 bases, and 15 bases lay between the germline ends. The CDR3 has 16 residues. Germline V lookup: CDR1 MDHEN, CDR2 SYDVKM. CDR3 coding DNA: TGTGCCAGCAGTTTAGGGGCCGACACGCGAAATCAGCCCCAGCATTTT. It encodes CASSLGADTRNQPQHF.

This clone was detected once. The J gene is TRBJ1-1, the V gene TRBV7-9; TRBD1 aligns across 7 bases. V lost 3 bases and J lost 10; bases outside the gene matches: 5. The length of the CDR3 is 12 residues. Germline lookup yields CDR1 SEHNR and CDR2 FQNEAQ (reference sequence). CDR3 in amino acids: CASSFLQGPAFF. CDR3 coding DNA: TGTGCCAGCAGCTTCCTACAGGGGCCAGCTTTCTTT.

V gene TRBV5-1 combines with J gene TRBJ1-1, with D possibly matching TRBD1 (5 bases). Germline loops: CDR1 SGHRS, CDR2 YFSETQ. The V and J ends lost 0 bases and 4 bases respectively, with 10 bases between them. This CDR3 has 14 residues. The CDR3 bases are TGCGCCAGCAGCTTGGGGCAGGGTGCCACTGAAGCTTTCTTT. It encodes CASSLGQGATEAFF.

For the CDR3, the DNA is TGTGCCAGCAGCTTAACGTCAGCGGGAGGACGGGATACGCAGTATTTT. This encodes CASSLTSAGGRDTQYF. This chain joins TRBV7-3 and TRBJ2-3; TRBD2 agrees at 9 bases. CDR1 is SGHTA, CDR2 FQGTGA, per germline. The CDR3 spans 16 residues. The V gene end was trimmed by 0 bases and the J gene end by 6 bases; junction bases not matched to a gene: 7. The full variable domain, in which reference TRBV7-3 and TRBJ2-3 provide the parts outside the CDR3, is GAGVSQTPSNKVTEKGKYVELRCDPISGHTALYWYRQSLGQGPEFLIYFQGTGAADDSGLPNDRFFAVRPEGSVSTLKIQRTERGDSAVYLCASSLTSAGGRDTQYFGPGTRLTVL.

V is TRBV19 and J is TRBJ2-3, with 7 nucleotides matching TRBD2. Germline CDR1 is LNHDA and CDR2 is SQIVND (reference sequence). V was clipped by 8 bases and J by 6 bases; unmatched bases: 11. This CDR3 is built from 14 residues. CDR3 DNA: TGTGCCAGTTCCCTCCGGGACTATGAGGATACGCAGTATTTT. Its translation: CASSLRDYEDTQYF.

This clone came up once. Compared with germline, one end of the junction differs, possibly owing to a read error. This chain uses TRBV2 with TRBJ1-2; D call uncertain. CDR3 length: 11 residues. Germline lookup yields CDR1 SNHLY and CDR2 FYNNEI. In DNA, the CDR3 is TGTGCCAGCGGTGACCCGAGGGGCTACACCTTC. Translation: CASGDPRGYTF.

V and J are TRBV5-1 and TRBJ2-7; D uncertain. CDR3 length: 11 residues. The V end was cut by 5 bases, the J end by 4 bases, with 7 bases between. Germline loops: CDR1 SGHRS, CDR2 YFSETQ. The CDR3 nucleotides are TGCGCCAGCAGGGTTGAGTACGAGCAGTACTTC. Protein sequence: CASRVEYEQYF.

The rearrangement uses TRBV19 and TRBJ2-5; D is possibly TRBD2 (6 bases). Between the trimmed V and J ends, which lost 5 bases and 9 bases, there was a span of 16 bases. CDR3 length: 13 amino acids. The germline V gene has CDR1 LNHDA and CDR2 SQIVND (reference sequence). As DNA, the CDR3 is TGTGCCAGTAGTCCCGGGGGACCTGGGGCCCAGTACTTC. It translates to CASSPGGPGAQYF.

The genes are TRBV5-1 and TRBJ2-7, with D possibly matching TRBD2 (6 bases). Germline CDR1 is SGHRS and CDR2 is YFSETQ. V lost 2 bases to trimming and J lost 9 bases, with 21 bases between them. The CDR3 extends over 15 amino acids. The CDR3 bases are TGCGCCAGCAGCTTAGCCGGGGGAAGGGGAGAGGGGCAGTACTTC. Protein product: CASSLAGGRGEGQYF.

The chain recombines TRBV2 with TRBJ2-7, with D perhaps matching TRBD1 (6 bases). The CDR3 contains 15 residues. Germline assignment: CDR1 SNHLY and CDR2 FYNNEI. Trimming left V 3 bases short and J 1 base short, with 13 bases between. CDR3: CASSESVGASYEQYF. DNA for the CDR3: TGTGCCAGCAGTGAGAGCGTGGGGGCTTCCTACGAGCAGTACTTC.

This clone has a single count. V and J are TRBV6-1 and TRBJ2-1; 10 nucleotides align to TRBD2. The CDR3 runs to 14 residues. J lost 5 bases, V lost 6 bases, and 4 bases had no gene match. Germline V gives CDR1 MNHNS, CDR2 SASEGT. CDR3: CASSLAGADNEQFF. The CDR3 DNA follows: TGTGCCAGCAGCCTAGCGGGAGCCGACAATGAGCAGTTCTTC.

This chain links TRBV2 with TRBJ2-5, with 7 bases fitting TRBD1. Unmatched junction bases numbered 9, after V lost 6 bases and J lost 5 bases. The CDR3 sequence is 14 residues long. Looked up from germline, CDR1 is SNHLY and CDR2 is FYNNEI. CDR3 protein: CASSKHRGSETQYF. The CDR3 DNA reads TGTGCCAGCAGCAAGCACAGGGGATCGGAGACCCAGTACTTC.

This clone was picked up one time. The gene calls are TRBV19 and TRBJ2-1, with a weak D call TRBD2 (6 bases). The V gene lost 4 bases and the J gene lost 0 bases, with 25 bases spanning the gap. Germline V lookup: CDR1 LNHDA, CDR2 SQIVND (reference sequence). The CDR3 consists of 20 residues. The DNA for the CDR3 is TGTGCCAGTAGTACCCCTGTCCCGCGGCCCGCGGGATCCTCCTACAATGAGCAGTTCTTC. It translates to CASSTPVPRPAGSSYNEQFF.

J is TRBJ2-1 and V is TRBV19; 10 bases are shared with TRBD2. CDR1 is LNHDA and CDR2 is SQIVND in the germline V gene (reference sequence). The J segment lost 0 bases and the V segment lost 6 bases, leaving 5 bases of the junction unmatched. The CDR3 contains 16 residues. CDR3 region: CASREVAGGSYNEQFF. Here the CDR3 DNA reads TGTGCCAGTAGAGAGGTAGCGGGAGGCTCCTACAATGAGCAGTTCTTC. Combining the CDR3 with reference TRBV19 and TRBJ2-1 gives the whole variable domain DGGITQSPKYLFRKEGQNVTLSCEQNLNHDAMYWYRQDPGQGLRLIYYSQIVNDFQKGDIAEGYSVSREKKESFPLTVTSAQKNPTAFYLCASREVAGGSYNEQFFGPGTRLTVL.

The J gene is TRBJ1-1, the V gene TRBV7-2; the D gene is possibly TRBD1 (5 bases). The CDR3 extends over 15 amino acids. V lost 5 bases and J 4 bases, leaving 17 bases between the germline ends. Germline-derived CDR1 and CDR2 are SGHTA and FQGNSA. The CDR3 region is CASSAILFGGTEAFF. CDR3 DNA: TGTGCCAGCAGCGCAATACTTTTCGGGGGCACTGAAGCTTTCTTT.

This chain connects TRBV2 to TRBJ2-1; possibly TRBD2 for D (5 bases). Trimming cost V 8 bases and J 6 bases, with 17 bases left between them. This CDR3 comprises 14 residues. Germline V gene data show CDR1 as SNHLY and CDR2 as FYNNEI. The CDR3 DNA reads TGTGCCAGCCTGGGAGACATCCCTGGCAATGAGCAGTTCTTC. Its translation: CASLGDIPGNEQFF.

This sequence joins TRBV7-2 and TRBJ2-4; the D gene is possibly TRBD2 (6 bases). The V and J ends lost 2 bases and 0 bases respectively, with 17 bases between them. Germline-derived CDR1 and CDR2 are SGHTA and FQGNSA. CDR3 length equals 18 residues. The CDR3 region is CASSLTPPTSIAKNIQYF. CDR3 nucleotides: TGTGCCAGCAGCTTAACCCCCCCGACTAGTATAGCCAAAAACATTCAGTACTTC.

The V gene is TRBV6-5, the J gene TRBJ2-7; D is uncertain. The CDR3 has 12 amino acids. With 4 bases removed from V and 0 bases from J, the gap between germline ends came to 4 bases. Germline assignment: CDR1 MNHEY and CDR2 SVGAGI. In DNA form, the CDR3 reads TGTGCCAGCAGTTTAGACTCCTACGAGCAGTACTTC. It translates to CASSLDSYEQYF.